This T cell receptor (beta chain) was captured by sequencing in a study of response to subunit inactivated influenza vaccine. TCRdb re-called the RT-PCR reads with MiXCR, one entry per CDR3 protein. The sample has about 540,000 distinct CDR3 sequences, under 30% seen once. CDR1 is ENHRY and CDR2 is SYGVKD in the germline V gene. This CDR3 region has 14 residues. V was shortened by 3 bases and J by 3 bases, with 9 bases between the two germline ends. This sample was shared with a second study, whose subject was T cells expressing NK-cell markers. From that second work: UMIs were included in TCR beta cDNA generated by 5'RACE template switching. NKG2C+ dominant clonotype frequencies in a handful of donors were about 1.0-7.5% of CD8+ T cells.

The rearrangement uses TRBV10-3 and TRBJ1-5; no clear D gene. Sequencing was performed on CD4+ T cells sorted from PBMCs, taken about 13 days after vaccination. The TCR sequence derives from a man aged 50-59 years who received an inactivated influenza vaccine. CDR3 amino acids: CAISDVGFNQPQHF. As DNA, the CDR3 is TGTGCCATCAGTGACGTGGGATTCAATCAGCCCCAGCATTTT.